This T cell receptor beta chain originates from a study of T cell responses to AZD1222 COVID-19 vaccine. Study-level results: Sampling that yielded the repertoires occurred only after the peak T cell response. Nearly half of spike-specific TCRs reportedly go after variant regions that carry no mutations. Clonal diversity was possibly underestimated, and the donors were mostly white British, with more females.

The repertoire was sequenced with immunoSEQ multiplex PCR; TCRdb's copy has only in-frame clones and lacks some. The sample records a few hundred thousand clones, about 92% being singletons. In germline, CDR1 is LGHDT, CDR2 YNNKEL (reference sequence). There are 13 residues in the CDR3. Trimming stripped 6 bases from V and 6 bases from J, with 11 bases between. In regard to this clone: What it binds is unknown.

Sequenced material: peripheral blood, taken on day 0 of AZD1222 vaccination. The sequence derives from an adult in good health. The chain employs TRBV3-1 (or the pseudogene TRBV3-2) and TRBJ2-2; possible D gene TRBD2, 6 bases. The CDR3 loop is CASSGWDSGELFF. The CDR3 nucleotides are TGTGCCAGCAGTGGGTGGGACTCCGGGGAGCTGTTTTTT.